This T cell receptor beta chain came from a study of response to subunit inactivated influenza vaccine. The sample holds a few counts of this clonotype. Its antigen is as yet unknown. The study's findings and limits: Authors suggested few new T cells are recruited by each seasonal influenza vaccination.

TCRdb itself ran the RT-PCR reads through MiXCR, one entry per CDR3 protein. The sample lists 450,000 to 600,000 distinct CDR3 sequences; about 7.6% were seen once. The material sequenced was PBMCs from blood, taken about 23 months after vaccination. The TCR originated in a man in his fifties or sixties who received an inactivated influenza vaccine.

CDR3: CASSGGTGGNRYF. The CDR3 region has the DNA TGTGCCAGCAGCGGCGGGACAGGCGGTAATCGGTATTTT. The V gene is TRBV9, the J gene TRBJ2-3, with TRBD1 matching 8 bases. The CDR3 is 13 amino acids. V dropped 3 bases and J dropped 14; count of bases not matched to a gene: 11. The germline gives CDR1 SGDLS, CDR2 YYNGEE.